This entry describes one T cell receptor beta chain. Its target is not known. These data originate in a study of cytomegalovirus exposure and HLA in healthy donors. Study-level background: An analysis done earlier identified approximately 120 million unique TCR beta sequences from about 180 million T cells. Study findings and constraints: In a later analysis, TCR beta V- and J-gene trimming was associated with a missense DCLRE1C variant. Solely CMV serostatus was available to characterize immune exposure.

PCR primers comprised 60 Vbeta and 13 Jbeta primers. Data came from immunoSEQ multiplex PCR; TCRdb stores just in-frame clones and leaves some out. This table holds over 75,000 clones, 70% to 80% found once. Material for sequencing was PBMCs. This clonotype was sampled from a man aged 55 to 69 in good health and CMV-seropositive.

The CDR3 nucleotides read TGTGCCAGCAGCCCGAACTTTCAGGGTGTAGCTTTCTTT. This translates into CASSPNFQGVAFF. J is TRBJ1-1 and V is TRBV11-1, with D perhaps TRBD1 (5 bases). Trimming stripped 5 bases from V and 10 bases from J, with 17 bases between. The CDR3 contains 13 residues. Germline V gives CDR1 SGHAT, CDR2 FQDESV (reference sequence). The full variable domain, with the rest looked up from reference TRBV11-1 and TRBJ1-1, is EAEVAQSPRYKITEKSQAVAFWCDPISGHATLYWYRQILGQGPELLVQFQDESVVDDSQLPKDRFSAERLKGVDSTLKIQPAELGDSAMYLCASSPNFQGVAFFGQGTRLTVV.